This T cell receptor (beta chain) was identified during a study of identical twins. On this clonotype itself: The antigen is not known.

A universal primer site came from template switching; cDNA carried unique molecular identifiers. MiXCR, applied by TCRdb to the 5' RACE reads, yields one record per CDR3 protein. This table has fewer than 550,000 distinct CDR3 sequences, roughly 15% appearing once. Findings and caveats of the study: Beta out-of-frame twin sharing showed a weaker excess.

Germline CDR1 DFQATT, CDR2 SNEGSKA (reference sequence). The CDR3 contains 11 residues. V was shortened by 3 bases and J by 3 bases, with 6 bases between the two germline ends. This sample also appeared in a second study, on yellow fever vaccine responses in identical twins.

This chain links TRBV20-1 with TRBJ2-7, with D hard to call. Sequenced: CD4+ T cells sorted from blood. This clonotype originated in a woman aged 18-30 years in good health. The chain's CDR3 is CSASDDYEQYV. CDR3 coding DNA: TGCAGTGCTAGCGATGACTACGAGCAGTACGTC.